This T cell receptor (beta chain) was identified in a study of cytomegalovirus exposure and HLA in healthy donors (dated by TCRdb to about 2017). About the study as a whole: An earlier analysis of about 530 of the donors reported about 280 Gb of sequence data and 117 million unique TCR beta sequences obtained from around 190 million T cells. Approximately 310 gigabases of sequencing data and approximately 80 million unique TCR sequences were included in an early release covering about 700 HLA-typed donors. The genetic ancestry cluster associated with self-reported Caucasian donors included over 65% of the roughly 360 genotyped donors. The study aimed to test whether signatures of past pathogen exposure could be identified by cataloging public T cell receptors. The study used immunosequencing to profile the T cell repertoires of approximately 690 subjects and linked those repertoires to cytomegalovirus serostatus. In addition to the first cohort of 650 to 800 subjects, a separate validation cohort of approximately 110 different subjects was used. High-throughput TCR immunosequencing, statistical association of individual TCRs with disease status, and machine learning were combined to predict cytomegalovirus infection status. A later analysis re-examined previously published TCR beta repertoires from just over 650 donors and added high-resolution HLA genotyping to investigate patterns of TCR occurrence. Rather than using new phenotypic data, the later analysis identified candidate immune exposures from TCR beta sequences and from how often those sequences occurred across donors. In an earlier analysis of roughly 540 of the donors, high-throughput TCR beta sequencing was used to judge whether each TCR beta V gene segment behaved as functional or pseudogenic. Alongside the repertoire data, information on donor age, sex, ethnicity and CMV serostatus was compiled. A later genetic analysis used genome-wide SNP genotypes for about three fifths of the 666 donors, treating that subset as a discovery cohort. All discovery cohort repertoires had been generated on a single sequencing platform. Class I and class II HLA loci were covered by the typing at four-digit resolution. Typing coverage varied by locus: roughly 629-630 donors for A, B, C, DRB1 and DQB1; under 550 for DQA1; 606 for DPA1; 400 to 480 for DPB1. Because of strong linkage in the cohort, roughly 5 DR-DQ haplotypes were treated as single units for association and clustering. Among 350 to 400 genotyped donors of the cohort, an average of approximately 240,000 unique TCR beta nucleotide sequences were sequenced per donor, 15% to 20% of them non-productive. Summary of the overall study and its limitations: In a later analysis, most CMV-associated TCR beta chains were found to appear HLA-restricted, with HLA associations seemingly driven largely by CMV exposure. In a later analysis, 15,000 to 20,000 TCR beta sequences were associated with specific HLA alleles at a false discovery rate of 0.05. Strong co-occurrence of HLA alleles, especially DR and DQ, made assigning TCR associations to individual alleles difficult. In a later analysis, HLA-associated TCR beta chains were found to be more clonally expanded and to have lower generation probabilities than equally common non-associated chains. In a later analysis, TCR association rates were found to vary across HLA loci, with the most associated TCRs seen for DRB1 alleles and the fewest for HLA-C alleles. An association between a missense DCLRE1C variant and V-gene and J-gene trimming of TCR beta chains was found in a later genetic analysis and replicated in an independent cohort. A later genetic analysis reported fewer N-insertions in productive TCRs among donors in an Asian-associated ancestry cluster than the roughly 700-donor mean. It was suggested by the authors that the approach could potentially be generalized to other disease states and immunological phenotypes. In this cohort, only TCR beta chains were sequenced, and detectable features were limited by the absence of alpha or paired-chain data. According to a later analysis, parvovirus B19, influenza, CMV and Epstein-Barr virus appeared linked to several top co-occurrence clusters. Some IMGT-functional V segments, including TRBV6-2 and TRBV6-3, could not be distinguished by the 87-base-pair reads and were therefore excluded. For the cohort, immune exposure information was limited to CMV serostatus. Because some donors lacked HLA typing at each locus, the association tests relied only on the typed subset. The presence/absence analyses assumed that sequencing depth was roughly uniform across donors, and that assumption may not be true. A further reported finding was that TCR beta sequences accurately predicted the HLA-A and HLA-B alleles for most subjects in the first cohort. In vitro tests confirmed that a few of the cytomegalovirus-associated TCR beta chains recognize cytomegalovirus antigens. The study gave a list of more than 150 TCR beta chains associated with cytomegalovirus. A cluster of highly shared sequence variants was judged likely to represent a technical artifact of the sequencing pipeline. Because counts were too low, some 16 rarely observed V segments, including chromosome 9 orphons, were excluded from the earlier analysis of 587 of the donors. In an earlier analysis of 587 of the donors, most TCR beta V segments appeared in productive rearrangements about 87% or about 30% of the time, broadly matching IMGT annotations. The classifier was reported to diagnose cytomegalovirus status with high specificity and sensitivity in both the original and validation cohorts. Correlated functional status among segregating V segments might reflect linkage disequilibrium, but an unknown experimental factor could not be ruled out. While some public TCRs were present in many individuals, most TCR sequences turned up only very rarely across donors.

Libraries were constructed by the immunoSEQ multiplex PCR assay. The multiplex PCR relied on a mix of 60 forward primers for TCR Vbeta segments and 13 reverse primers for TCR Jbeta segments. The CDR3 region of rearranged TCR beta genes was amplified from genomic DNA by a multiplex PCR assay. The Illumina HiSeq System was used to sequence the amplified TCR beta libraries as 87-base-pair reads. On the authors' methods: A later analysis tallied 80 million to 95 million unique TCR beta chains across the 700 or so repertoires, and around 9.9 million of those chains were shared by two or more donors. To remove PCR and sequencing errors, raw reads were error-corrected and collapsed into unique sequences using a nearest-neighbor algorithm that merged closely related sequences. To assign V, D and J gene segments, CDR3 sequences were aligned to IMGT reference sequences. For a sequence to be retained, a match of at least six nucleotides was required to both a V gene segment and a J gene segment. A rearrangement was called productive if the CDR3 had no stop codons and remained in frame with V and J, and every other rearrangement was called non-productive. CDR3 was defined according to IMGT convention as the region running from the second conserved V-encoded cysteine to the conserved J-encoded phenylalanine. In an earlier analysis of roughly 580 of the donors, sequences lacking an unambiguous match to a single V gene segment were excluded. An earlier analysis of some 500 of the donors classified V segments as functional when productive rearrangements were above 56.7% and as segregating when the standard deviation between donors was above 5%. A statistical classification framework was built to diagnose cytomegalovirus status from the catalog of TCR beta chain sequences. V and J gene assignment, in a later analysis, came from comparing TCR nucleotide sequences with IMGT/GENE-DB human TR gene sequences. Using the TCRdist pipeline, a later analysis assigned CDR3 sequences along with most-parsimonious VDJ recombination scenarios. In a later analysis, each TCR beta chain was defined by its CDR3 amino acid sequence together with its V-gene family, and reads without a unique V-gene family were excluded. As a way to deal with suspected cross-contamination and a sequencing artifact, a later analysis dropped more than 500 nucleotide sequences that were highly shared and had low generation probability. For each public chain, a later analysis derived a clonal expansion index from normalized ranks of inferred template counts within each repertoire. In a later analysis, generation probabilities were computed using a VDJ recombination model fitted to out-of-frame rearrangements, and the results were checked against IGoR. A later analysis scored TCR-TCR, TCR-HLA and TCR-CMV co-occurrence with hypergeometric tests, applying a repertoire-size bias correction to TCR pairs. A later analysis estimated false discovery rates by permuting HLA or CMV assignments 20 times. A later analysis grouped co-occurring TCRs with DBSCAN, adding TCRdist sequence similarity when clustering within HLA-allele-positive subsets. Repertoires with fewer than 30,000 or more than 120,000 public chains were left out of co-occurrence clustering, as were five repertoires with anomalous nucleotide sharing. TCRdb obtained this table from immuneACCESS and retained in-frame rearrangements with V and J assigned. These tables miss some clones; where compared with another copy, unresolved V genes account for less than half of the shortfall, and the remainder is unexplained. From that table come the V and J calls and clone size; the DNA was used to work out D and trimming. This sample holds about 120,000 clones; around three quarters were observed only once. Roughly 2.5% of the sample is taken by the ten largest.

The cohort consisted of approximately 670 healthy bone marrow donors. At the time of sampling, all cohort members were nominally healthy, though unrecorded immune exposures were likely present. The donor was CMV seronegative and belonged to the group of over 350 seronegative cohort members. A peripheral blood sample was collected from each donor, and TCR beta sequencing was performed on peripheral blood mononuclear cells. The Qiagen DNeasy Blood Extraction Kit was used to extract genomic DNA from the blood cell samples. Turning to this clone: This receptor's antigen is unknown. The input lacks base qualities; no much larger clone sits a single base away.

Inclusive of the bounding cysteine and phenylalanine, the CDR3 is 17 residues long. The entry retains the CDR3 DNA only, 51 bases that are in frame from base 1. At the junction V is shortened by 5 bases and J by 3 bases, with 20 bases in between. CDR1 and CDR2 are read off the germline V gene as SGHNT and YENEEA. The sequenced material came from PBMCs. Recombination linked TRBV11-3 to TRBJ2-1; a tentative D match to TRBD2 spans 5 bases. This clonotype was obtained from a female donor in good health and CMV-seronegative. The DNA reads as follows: TGTGCCAGCAGCCCGAGTTGGACCCAAGGGAGCTACAATGAGCAGTTCTTC. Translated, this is CASSPSWTQGSYNEQFF. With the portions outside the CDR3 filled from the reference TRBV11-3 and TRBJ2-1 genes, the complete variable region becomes EAGVVQSPRYKIIEKKQPVAFWCNPISGHNTLYWYLQNLGQGPELLIRYENEEAVDDSQLPKDRFSAERLKGVDSTLKIQPAELGDSAVYLCASSPSWTQGSYNEQFFGPGTRLTVL.